Below are 20 T cell receptor beta chains sequenced from a single sample in a study of T cell responses to AZD1222 COVID-19 vaccine. The assay was immunoSEQ multiplex PCR, and TCRdb's table has in-frame clones only and misses some. The table records roughly 150,000 clones, about nine tenths of them present only once. The sequences come from peripheral blood, collected on day 0 of AZD1222 vaccination. The receptor source for this set is an adult in good health.

The rearrangement links TRBV20-1 to TRBJ2-3; weak D call: TRBD2 (5 bases). Looked up from germline, CDR1 is DFQATT and CDR2 is SNEGSKA (reference sequence). Trimming removed 6 bases at V and 5 bases at J, with 9 bases between. The CDR3 loop spans 11 amino acids. The CDR3 DNA is TGCAGTGCCCAGCGGAGAGATACGCAGTATTTT. Its protein is CSAQRRDTQYF.

This clone was detected only a few times. The CDR3 here is CASSVSRTRGTDTQYF. CDR3 DNA sequence: TGTGCCAGCAGCGTAAGCCGGACCCGCGGGACAGATACGCAGTATTTT. The genes are TRBV9 and TRBJ2-3, with D tentatively TRBD2 (5 bases). Trimming stripped 1 base from V and 3 bases from J, with 15 bases between. Germline V gives CDR1 SGDLS, CDR2 YYNGEE. CDR3 length: 16 residues. The whole variable domain, remainder taken from reference TRBV9 and TRBJ2-3, is DSGVTQTPKHLITATGQRVTLRCSPRSGDLSVYWYQQSLDQGLQFLIQYYNGEERAKGNILERFSAQQFPDLHSELNLSSLELGDSALYFCASSVSRTRGTDTQYFGPGTRLTVL.

The genes are TRBV18 and TRBJ2-1; D gene unclear. V lost 2 bases, J lost 0 bases, and 8 bases lay in between. CDR1 and CDR2 from the germline V gene are KGHSH and LQKENI. The length of the CDR3 is 15 residues. The CDR3 DNA reads as TGTGCCAGCTCACCAGGGCCCAGCTCCTACAATGAGCAGTTCTTC. This translates into CASSPGPSSYNEQFF.

This clone showed up just a few times. V is TRBV5-5 and J is TRBJ2-3, with D maybe TRBD1 (6 bases). V was trimmed by 4 bases and J by 4 bases, leaving 13 bases between them. Germline V gene lookup returns CDR1 SGHKS and CDR2 YYEKEE (reference sequence). The CDR3 extends over 14 amino acids. The CDR3 protein is CASSISWGPDTQYF. CDR3 bases: TGTGCCAGCAGCATCAGTTGGGGGCCAGATACGCAGTATTTT.

A single count supports this clone. This sequence joins TRBV5-1 and TRBJ1-1; D unresolved. Between the trimmed V and J ends, which lost 5 bases and 0 bases, there was a span of 2 bases. The CDR3 totals 11 residues. Germline CDR1 reads SGHRS; CDR2 reads YFSETQ. The CDR3 loop reads CASRLNTEAFF. The CDR3 DNA reads TGCGCCAGCAGGCTGAACACTGAAGCTTTCTTT.

The chain couples TRBV7-8 to TRBJ2-7; 10 bases fit TRBD2. V gave up 4 bases and J gave up 4 bases; unmatched junction bases: 10. The germline V gene encodes CDR1 SGHVS and CDR2 FQNEAQ. The CDR3 totals 16 residues. In DNA form, the CDR3 reads TGTGCCAGCAGCTACCCTCGGACTAGCGGAGGTTACGAGCAGTACTTC. Encoded protein: CASSYPRTSGGYEQYF. Using reference TRBV7-8 and TRBJ2-7 for the parts outside the CDR3, the full variable domain is GAGVSQSPRYKVAKRGQDVALRCDPISGHVSLFWYQQALGQGPEFLTYFQNEAQLDKSGLPSDRFFAERPEGSVSTLKIQRTQQEDSAVYLCASSYPRTSGGYEQYFGPGTRLTVT.

Written as DNA, the CDR3 is TGTGCCAGTAGTACCTCTCTACTAAATGAGCAGTTCTTC. It encodes CASSTSLLNEQFF. The chain carries TRBV19 and TRBJ2-1; D remains unclear. The V end was cut by 4 bases, the J end by 7 bases, with 11 bases between. The CDR3 has 13 amino acids. Germline CDR1 is LNHDA and CDR2 is SQIVND (reference sequence).

For the CDR3, the DNA is TGTGCCAGCAGCAAAGTGCTACATGAAAAACTGTTTTTT. Protein: CASSKVLHEKLFF. This chain uses TRBV21-1 with TRBJ1-4. TRBV21-1 is shown as a pseudogene. The CDR3 covers 13 residues.

The chain combines TRBV5-1 with TRBJ2-3, with D perhaps matching TRBD1 or TRBD2 (6 bases each). The V end lost 3 bases, the J end lost 4 bases, and 15 bases lay between the germline ends. Germline CDR1 and CDR2: SGHRS and YFSETQ. CDR3 length: 15 residues. DNA for the CDR3: TGCGCCAGCAGCTCGGAGGGACAAACGCCAGATACGCAGTATTTT. As protein: CASSSEGQTPDTQYF.

The chain couples TRBV27 to TRBJ2-2; D is unclear. Per germline, CDR1 MNHEY and CDR2 SMNVEV (reference sequence). The CDR3 covers 17 residues. V was pared by 1 base and J by 0 bases, with 12 bases between. CDR3 amino acids: CASSLYGRVANTGELFF. CDR3 sequence (DNA): TGTGCCAGCAGTTTATATGGACGTGTCGCGAACACCGGGGAGCTGTTTTTT.

This clone has a handful of counts. J is TRBJ2-5 and V is TRBV6-5; TRBD2 agrees at 10 bases. The CDR3 has 15 amino acids. CDR1 and CDR2 (germline): MNHEY, SVGAGI. The V and J ends lost 7 bases and 5 bases, in that order; junction bases with no gene match: 10. The CDR3 DNA is TGTGCCAGCACCACCCTAGCGGGAGATCGGGAGACCCAGTACTTC. Protein product: CASTTLAGDRETQYF.

This clone was seen a single time. The CDR3 loop is CASSQDPPGLSSYEQYF. For the CDR3, the DNA is TGCGCCAGCAGCCAAGATCCACCGGGACTGTCGTCCTACGAGCAGTACTTC. V and J are TRBV4-1 and TRBJ2-7; possible D gene TRBD2, 6 bases. CDR3 length equals 17 residues. Trimming removed 0 bases at V and 1 base at J, with 16 bases between. The germline CDR1 and CDR2 sequences are MGHRA and YSYEKL.

The genes are TRBV6-2 or TRBV6-3 and TRBJ2-7; 8 bases fit TRBD2. J was trimmed by 4 bases and V by 7 bases; bases with no gene match: 12. Germline lookup yields CDR1 MNHEY and CDR2 SVGEGT. This CDR3 has 15 amino acids. The CDR3 nucleotides are TGTGCCAGCACCCCTTGGGCGGGGGGACTTTACGAGCAGTACTTC. It is translated as CASTPWAGGLYEQYF.

The chain employs TRBV11-2 and TRBJ1-2, with 9 bases lining up with TRBD1. The germline V gene encodes CDR1 SGHAT and CDR2 FQNNGV. The CDR3 length is 14 residues. The V segment lost 0 bases and the J segment 8 bases; nucleotides outside the gene matches: 4. Here the CDR3 reads CASSLEQGAWGYTF. The CDR3 nucleotides read TGTGCCAGCAGCTTAGAACAGGGGGCGTGGGGCTACACCTTC.

The chain has TRBV7-7 and TRBJ2-2; 13 nucleotides agree with TRBD2. The CDR3 extends over 16 amino acids. The junction had 5 bases not matched to a gene; V was cut back by 5 bases and J by 5 bases. Germline loops: CDR1 SSHAT, CDR2 FNYEAQ (reference sequence). The chain's CDR3 is CASSRLAGGVTGELFF. CDR3 nucleotide sequence: TGTGCCAGCAGCCGACTAGCGGGAGGAGTGACCGGGGAGCTGTTTTTT.

The genes are TRBV15 and TRBJ2-3; 8 nucleotides match TRBD2. Losses at the gene ends were 0 bases for V and 1 base for J; bases not matched to a gene: 0. There are 15 residues in the CDR3. Germline V lookup: CDR1 LNHNV, CDR2 YYDKDF (reference sequence). CDR3 coding DNA: TGTGCCACCAGCAGAGAAGCGGGAGGCACAGATACGCAGTATTTT. As protein: CATSREAGGTDTQYF.

This chain uses TRBV19 with TRBJ2-7; 7 bases are shared with TRBD2. Germline V CDR1 and CDR2: LNHDA, SQIVND (reference sequence). V gave up 6 bases and J gave up 4 bases; unmatched junction bases: 6. The CDR3 runs 13 residues. CDR3 bases: TGTGCCAGTAGGGGAGGGGACTTTTACGAGCAGTACTTC. Translated: CASRGGDFYEQYF.

The rearrangement links TRBV6-2 or TRBV6-3 to TRBJ2-1; D might be TRBD1 (6 bases). V was clipped by 1 base and J by 5 bases, with 21 bases between them. CDR1 is MNHEY and CDR2 is SVGEGT in the germline V gene. The CDR3 runs 18 residues. CDR3 DNA sequence: TGTGCCAGCAGTTACTTTGGGGGCCCTGGGGCATTGGACAATGAGCAGTTCTTC. Encoded protein: CASSYFGGPGALDNEQFF.

This clone has a handful of counts. V and J are TRBV29-1 and TRBJ1-1; TRBD1 aligns across 11 bases. This CDR3 is 13 amino acids long. J lost 4 bases, V lost 4 bases, and 2 bases had no gene match. Germline V gives CDR1 SQVTM, CDR2 ANQGSEA. CDR3 DNA sequence: TGCAGCGTTGCTGGGACAGGGGGCACTGAAGCTTTCTTT. This codes for CSVAGTGGTEAFF.

V is TRBV11-3 and J is TRBJ1-1; 8 positions match TRBD1. J lost 1 base, V lost 5 bases, and 6 bases had no gene match. The CDR3 consists of 15 residues. CDR1 is SGHNT, CDR2 YENEEA, per germline. CDR3 sequence (DNA): TGTGCCAGCAGCCTCTCCGGGACAGGGAACACTGAAGCTTTCTTT. Translating it yields CASSLSGTGNTEAFF.